This TCR beta chain was documented in a study of long-term antiretroviral therapy in people with HIV. Study conclusions and caveats: Repertoires with HIV possessed tighter CDR3 length spans than those of controls.

CDR1 LNHDA and CDR2 SQIVND come from the germline V gene (reference sequence). V lost 5 bases, J lost 6 bases, and 7 bases stayed unmatched. The CDR3 is 15 amino acids. Every donor had one or more pre-ART and two or more post-ART PBMC samples. Cryopreserved PBMC samples of roughly 0.85-10 million cells were used for DNA extraction. This clone has a single count. Its antigen is as yet unknown. Survey-level resolution applied to immunoSEQ assay v3.0. The table came from immunoSEQ multiplex PCR; TCRdb's copy has only in-frame clones and leaves some out. Seen here are 9,500 to 11,000 clones, around 84% observed once, and the top ten hold around 20%.

This TCR was sampled from a man between 50 and 59 years old with HIV. The material was unsorted PBMCs, obtained about 7 years after starting antiretroviral therapy. This sequence joins TRBV19 and TRBJ1-5, with 10 bases identical to TRBD1. DNA for the CDR3: TGTGCCAGTAGTCAAGACAGGGGGCAAATTCAGCCCCAGCATTTT. Its protein product is CASSQDRGQIQPQHF.